Presented here are 29 T cell receptor beta chains from one specimen sequenced in a study of T cell repertoires in aging, cancer and after chemotherapy. TCR beta rearrangements were amplified from peripheral blood genomic DNA. Rearranged V-D-J TRB sequences were amplified with a mixed TRB-A/B primer pool. Via MiXCR, TCRdb re-called the multiplex PCR reads, giving one row per CDR3 protein. Of around 5,000 distinct CDR3 sequences in the sample, roughly 24% were seen once. Sequenced material: blood. These receptors all stem from a human donor in good health.

This clonotype was seen more than once but under ten times. The gene calls are TRBV15 and TRBJ2-7; no reliable D call. Germline V gene sequence: CDR1 LNHNV, CDR2 YYDKDF (reference sequence). Between the trimmed V and J ends, which lost 0 bases and 1 base, there was a span of 7 bases. The CDR3 extends over 14 amino acids. The CDR3 here is CATSRDADSYEQYF. The CDR3 bases are TGTGCCACCAGCAGAGATGCAGATTCCTACGAGCAGTACTTC.

The CDR3 DNA sequence: TGTGCCAGCAGCTTAGCGCAGGGGTTGGGGACCCAGTACTTC. It yields the protein CASSLAQGLGTQYF. V usage is TRBV7-9 and J usage is TRBJ2-5, with a tentative D call TRBD1 (6 bases). The CDR3 covers 14 residues. Trimming stripped 0 bases from V and 7 bases from J, with 12 bases between. Germline CDR1 and CDR2: SEHNR and FQNEAQ (reference sequence). The full variable domain, completed using reference TRBV7-9 and TRBJ2-5, is DTGVSQNPRHKITKRGQNVTFRCDPISEHNRLYWYRQTLGQGPEFLTYFQNEAQLEKSRLLSDRFSAERPKGSFSTLEIQRTEQGDSAMYLCASSLAQGLGTQYFGPGTRLLVL.

In its sample, this clonotype was seen a few times. The CDR3 nucleotides read TGTGCCAGCAGCAAACTCTCAGGTTTCTTTGGCTACACCTTC. This codes for CASSKLSGFFGYTF. The rearrangement uses TRBV5-4 and TRBJ1-2; no clear D. This CDR3 comprises 14 residues. Per germline, CDR1 SGHNT and CDR2 YYREEE (reference sequence). V lost 4 bases and J lost 7, with 17 bases in between. The full variable domain, in which reference TRBV5-4 and TRBJ1-2 provide the parts outside the CDR3, is ETGVTQSPTHLIKTRGQQVTLRCSSQSGHNTVSWYQQALGQGPQFIFQYYREEENGRGNFPPRFSGLQFPNYSSELNVNALELDDSALYLCASSKLSGFFGYTFGSGTRLTVV.

The V and J genes are TRBV28 and TRBJ2-5; D may be TRBD1 (6 bases). Germline loops: CDR1 MDHEN, CDR2 SYDVKM. Trimming removed 2 bases at V and 5 bases at J, with 18 bases between. The CDR3 contains 16 residues. The CDR3 DNA reads as TGTGCCAGCAGTTTAGATCGGGACACACCTTGGGAGACCCAGTACTTC. Translation gives CASSLDRDTPWETQYF.

The V and J genes are TRBV7-3 and TRBJ2-7; D is uncertain. The V end was cut by 4 bases, the J end by 1 base, with 8 bases between. The CDR3 has 13 residues. The germline V gene encodes CDR1 SGHTA and CDR2 FQGTGA. This chain's CDR3 is CASSSPSSYEQYF. CDR3 in DNA: TGTGCCAGCAGCTCTCCCTCTTCCTACGAGCAGTACTTC. Based on the CDR3 plus reference TRBV7-3 and TRBJ2-7, the full variable domain is GAGVSQTPSNKVTEKGKYVELRCDPISGHTALYWYRQSLGQGPEFLIYFQGTGAADDSGLPNDRFFAVRPEGSVSTLKIQRTERGDSAVYLCASSSPSSYEQYFGPGTRLTVT.

This clonotype is judged medium-sized. This sequence joins TRBV6-2 or TRBV6-3 and TRBJ2-3, with TRBD2 matching over 13 bases. Germline assignment: CDR1 MNHEY and CDR2 SVGEGT. V gave up 6 bases and J gave up 5 bases; unmatched junction bases: 2. The CDR3 length is 14 residues. DNA for the CDR3: TGTGCCAGCAGACTAGCGGGGGGGGTAGATACGCAGTATTTT. This encodes CASRLAGGVDTQYF.

In this sample, this clonotype turned up a few times. This sequence joins TRBV6-6 and TRBJ1-5; D ambiguous. Germline V CDR1 and CDR2: MNHNY, SVGAGI (reference sequence). V was clipped by 0 bases and J by 0 bases, with 9 bases between them. This CDR3 is built from 16 residues. In DNA form, the CDR3 reads TGTGCCAGCAGTTACTCGAGGTGGACTAGCAATCAGCCCCAGCATTTT. It translates to CASSYSRWTSNQPQHF.

This clonotype was seen only a few times. One end of the junction varies from germline; a read error may be responsible. This sequence joins TRBV4-3 and TRBJ2-2, with D possibly TRBD1 on 9 matching bases. The length of the CDR3 is 18 residues. CDR1 is LGHNA, CDR2 YSLEER, per germline. The CDR3 spells CASSQEGSGTGYTGELFF. The CDR3 nucleotides are TGTGCCAGCAGCCAAGAGGGTAGCGGGACAGGGTACACCGGGGAGCTGTTTTTT.

This clonotype qualifies as medium-sized. J is TRBJ2-3 and V is TRBV6-4; 10 bases are shared with TRBD2. The CDR3 totals 16 residues. Germline trimming cut 0 bases from V and 0 bases from J; bases unmatched to any gene: 0. From germline, CDR1 is MRHNA and CDR2 SNTAGT. The CDR3: CASSDSTSGSTDTQYF. The DNA for the CDR3 is TGTGCCAGCAGTGACTCGACTAGCGGGAGCACAGATACGCAGTATTTT.

The chain couples TRBV5-1 to TRBJ2-7; 7 bases map to TRBD1. This CDR3 spans 14 amino acids. Per the germline V gene, CDR1 is SGHRS and CDR2 is YFSETQ. V lost 2 bases, J lost 5 bases, and 7 bases stayed unmatched. The DNA of the CDR3 is TGCGCCAGCAGCTTAGGACAGGAATATCACGAGCAGTACTTC. This translates into CASSLGQEYHEQYF.

This chain links TRBV28 with TRBJ1-2; 7 bases map to TRBD1. The CDR3 has 14 residues. V gave up 6 bases and J gave up 2 bases; unmatched junction bases: 6. Germline CDR1 and CDR2: MDHEN and SYDVKM. CDR3 protein: CASSEGARNYGYTF. The CDR3 DNA is TGTGCCAGCAGCGAGGGGGCTCGAAACTATGGCTACACCTTC.

In its sample, this clonotype is medium-sized. The chain uses TRBV6-2 or TRBV6-3 and TRBJ2-1; the match to TRBD2 covers 8 bases. The CDR3 is 16 residues long. The V gene end was trimmed by 8 bases and the J gene end by 5 bases; junction bases not matched to a gene: 14. Germline V CDR1 and CDR2: MNHEY, SVGEGT. The CDR3 bases are TGTGCCAGCCTACCCCTTGCTGGGCGGGGGGACAATGAGCAGTTCTTC. Translated: CASLPLAGRGDNEQFF.

This clonotype is judged medium-sized. This chain uses TRBV18 with TRBJ2-1, with D hard to call. Trimming took 4 bases from V and 6 from J, leaving 7 bases between them. Germline V CDR1 and CDR2: KGHSH, LQKENI. The CDR3 is made up of 12 amino acids. This CDR3 is CASSQGVNEQFF. The CDR3, as DNA: TGTGCCAGCTCACAGGGTGTCAATGAGCAGTTCTTC.

This clonotype has more than one count but fewer than ten. The rearrangement uses TRBV4-2 and TRBJ2-3; 11 bases are a match to TRBD2. The CDR3 totals 16 residues. Germline V gene lookup returns CDR1 LGHNA and CDR2 YNFKEQ. V lost 0 bases to trimming and J lost 5 bases; unmatched junction nucleotides: 4. The chain's CDR3 is CASSQESLAGGDTQYF. DNA of the CDR3: TGTGCCAGCAGCCAAGAGTCCCTAGCGGGGGGAGATACGCAGTATTTT.

The V call is TRBV6-2 or TRBV6-3, the J call TRBJ1-1, with 8 nucleotides matching TRBD1. There are 16 residues in the CDR3. Trimming took 7 bases from V and 0 from J; bases not matched to a gene: 10. The germline CDR1 and CDR2 sequences are MNHEY and SVGEGT. CDR3 region: CASTTGQGRVNTEAFF. DNA of the CDR3: TGTGCCAGCACTACAGGACAGGGCAGGGTGAACACTGAAGCTTTCTTT.

The table lists this clonotype with a few counts. CDR3 residues: CASSYLGLDNEQYF. The DNA for the CDR3 is TGTGCCAGCAGTTACTTAGGTCTCGACAACGAGCAGTACTTC. The chain employs TRBV6-2 or TRBV6-3 and TRBJ2-7; no definite D call. This CDR3 spans 14 amino acids. Trimming removed 1 base from V and 5 bases from J, with 12 bases in between. Germline CDR1 is MNHEY and CDR2 is SVGEGT.

This clonotype was seen a handful of times. This chain uses TRBV7-2 with TRBJ1-5, with D possibly matching TRBD1 (6 bases). Germline loops: CDR1 SGHTA, CDR2 FQGNSA. The V and J ends lost 5 bases and 6 bases respectively, with 17 bases between them. The CDR3 covers 15 residues. CDR3 protein: CASSPRAGVGQPQHF. In DNA form, the CDR3 reads TGTGCCAGCAGCCCCCGGGCAGGGGTCGGTCAGCCCCAGCATTTT.

To note about this clonotype: A much larger clone lies a single base off, so this may be a read error. The chain couples TRBV7-6 to TRBJ2-7, with D maybe TRBD1 (6 bases). Germline V gene sequence: CDR1 SGHVS, CDR2 FNYEAQ. The CDR3 is made up of 15 amino acids. For the CDR3, the DNA is TGTACCAGCAGTTCCCGCGGACAGATCTCCTACGAGCAGTACTTC. This sequence encodes CTSSSRGQISYEQYF.

This clonotype is judged medium-sized. The chain has TRBV30 and TRBJ1-4, with D unresolved. The CDR3 has 14 amino acids. Per the germline V gene, CDR1 is GTSNPN and CDR2 is SVGIG (reference sequence). Trimming cost V 0 bases and J 3 bases, with 8 bases left between them. This chain's CDR3 is CAWSVGDANEKLFF. CDR3 DNA sequence: TGTGCCTGGAGTGTAGGTGACGCTAATGAAAAACTGTTTTTT.

This clonotype is medium-sized within its sample. The chain has TRBV12-3 or TRBV12-4 and TRBJ1-6; 10 bases line up with TRBD1. V trimming: 6 bases; J trimming: 8 bases; junction bases outside the gene matches: 4. This CDR3 has 14 residues. The CDR3 spells CASRPGTGDSPLHF. Here the CDR3 DNA reads TGTGCCAGCAGGCCAGGGACAGGGGATTCACCCCTCCACTTT.

This clonotype is labeled medium-sized. The chain carries TRBV19 and TRBJ1-2, with a tentative D call TRBD1 (6 bases). V shed 4 bases and J shed 7 bases, with 13 bases lying between them. The length of the CDR3 is 13 residues. Per the germline V gene, CDR1 is LNHDA and CDR2 is SQIVND (reference sequence). In DNA, the CDR3 is TGTGCCAGTAGTAAAAACAGGGAAAGTGGCTACACCTTC. Translated, it gives CASSKNRESGYTF.

In the case of this clonotype: Just one base apart from a much larger clone, this may be a read error. This chain uses TRBV6-5 with TRBJ1-1; the D is unclear. CDR3 length: 14 amino acids. Trimming stripped 0 bases from V and 0 bases from J, with 5 bases between. The germline gives CDR1 MNHEY, CDR2 SVGAGI. For the CDR3, the DNA is TGTGCCAGCAGTTACTCCTGCATGAACACTGAAGCTTTCTTT. Residues: CASSYSCMNTEAFF.

This clonotype is medium-sized in the sample. The chain employs TRBV6-2 or TRBV6-3 and TRBJ2-7; 7 positions match TRBD1. Germline trimming cut 7 bases from V and 4 bases from J; bases unmatched to any gene: 4. Germline CDR1 and CDR2: MNHEY and SVGEGT. CDR3 size: 12 residues. In DNA form, the CDR3 reads TGTGCCAGCACACCGGACAGGTACGAGCAGTACTTC. Encoded protein: CASTPDRYEQYF.

This clonotype is labeled medium-sized. The chain links TRBV19 to TRBJ2-6, with 8 bases aligning to TRBD1. With V trimmed by 9 bases and J by 0 bases, 13 bases remained unmatched. This CDR3 comprises 18 residues. Germline-derived CDR1 and CDR2 are LNHDA and SQIVND (reference sequence). The CDR3 reads CASRPRDRTSSGANVLTF. Written as DNA, the CDR3 is TGTGCCAGCAGACCCCGGGACAGGACGAGCTCTGGGGCCAACGTCCTGACTTTC.

In this sample, this clonotype is medium-sized. The V and J genes are TRBV6-6 and TRBJ2-1; 9 bases are shared with TRBD2. The J segment lost 8 bases and the V segment lost 5 bases, leaving 7 bases of the junction unmatched. CDR3 size: 14 residues. Germline loops: CDR1 MNHNY, CDR2 SVGAGI (reference sequence). CDR3 nucleotides: TGTGCCAGCAGTCCGCAGACTAGCGGCGATGAGCAGTTCTTC. Amino acid sequence: CASSPQTSGDEQFF.

By sample share, this clonotype is medium-sized. V is TRBV6-6 and J is TRBJ2-5; D uncertain. V lost 2 bases, J lost 7 bases, and 11 bases lay in between. Germline V gene lookup returns CDR1 MNHNY and CDR2 SVGAGI (reference sequence). The CDR3 extends over 13 amino acids. For the CDR3, the DNA is TGTGCCAGCAGTTACGACTCCACGAGGACCCAGTACTTC. It is translated as CASSYDSTRTQYF.

This clonotype was detected only a few times. The genes are TRBV5-6 and TRBJ1-4, with 10 positions matching TRBD1. Germline V gene sequence: CDR1 SGHDT, CDR2 YYEEEE. The CDR3 runs 15 residues. Trimming took 4 bases from V and 8 from J; bases not matched to a gene: 8. The CDR3 here is CASSPRDRGFEKLFF. CDR3 coding DNA: TGTGCCAGCAGCCCTCGGGACAGGGGATTCGAAAAACTGTTTTTT.

As for this clonotype: A read error may explain this, as a much larger clone is one base away. V is TRBV18 and J is TRBJ2-2; TRBD2 matches 7 bases. Germline CDR1 is KGHSH and CDR2 is LQKENI. The CDR3 consists of 15 residues. The CDR3 loop reads CASLPAGKNTGELFF. CDR3 nucleotide sequence: TGTGCCAGCTTACCAGCGGGGAAAAACACCGGGGAGCTGTTTTTT.

The rearrangement links TRBV27 to TRBJ2-5; TRBD2 matches 11 bases. The CDR3 covers 16 residues. The germline CDR1 and CDR2 sequences are MNHEY and SMNVEV (reference sequence). After removal of 3 bases from V and 4 bases from J, the junction contained 7 bases not matched to a gene. The CDR3 sequence: CASSFIGLAGGETQYF. DNA of the CDR3: TGTGCCAGCAGTTTCATAGGGCTAGCGGGAGGAGAGACCCAGTACTTC.